This T cell receptor beta chain emerged from a study of CD8 T cells in ankylosing spondylitis. Study findings and constraints: Matched ankylosing spondylitis synovial fluid reportedly contained a significantly enriched population of disease-linked clones. One TCR beta motif, made up of roughly eight highly homologous variants, appeared characteristic of ankylosing spondylitis blood.

The table lists this clonotype with many counts. Its target is unknown. Making the TCR beta libraries involved quantitative 5'-RACE with molecular barcodes. MiXCR, applied by TCRdb to the 5' RACE reads, yields one record per CDR3 protein. This table holds around 210,000 distinct CDR3 sequences, roughly 8.2% found once. Germline V gives CDR1 DFQATT, CDR2 SNEGSKA (reference sequence). V shed 6 bases and J shed 7 bases, with 11 bases lying between them. CDR3 length equals 11 residues. The clonotype was recovered from a female donor with ankylosing spondylitis or in good health (not recorded which). This chain joins TRBV20-1 and TRBJ2-3; D perhaps matches TRBD1 (6 bases). The sequencing input was blood, either unsorted or a sorted T cell fraction (not recorded which). CDR3 coding DNA: TGCAGTGCCTTCGACAGGTATACGCAGTATTTT. It encodes CSAFDRYTQYF.